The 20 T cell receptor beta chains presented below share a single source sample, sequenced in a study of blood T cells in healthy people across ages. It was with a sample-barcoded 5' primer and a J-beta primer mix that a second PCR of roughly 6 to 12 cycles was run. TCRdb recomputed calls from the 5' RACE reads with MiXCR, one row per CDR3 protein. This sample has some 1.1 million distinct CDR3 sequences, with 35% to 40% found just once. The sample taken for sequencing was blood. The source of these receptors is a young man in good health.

The CDR3: CASTGGWENTEAFF. CDR3 nucleotide sequence: TGTGCCAGCACCGGGGGGTGGGAGAACACTGAAGCTTTCTTT. This chain links TRBV2 with TRBJ1-1; D perhaps matches TRBD1 (5 bases). CDR3 length: 14 residues. V shed 7 bases and J shed 1 base, with 13 bases lying between them. Germline CDR1 SNHLY, CDR2 FYNNEI.

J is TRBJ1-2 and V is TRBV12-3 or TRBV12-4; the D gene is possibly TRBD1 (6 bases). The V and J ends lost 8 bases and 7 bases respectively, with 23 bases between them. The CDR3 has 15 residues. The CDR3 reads CASHGGRWERTGYTF. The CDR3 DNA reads TGTGCCAGCCACGGGGGGCGGTGGGAGAGAACTGGCTACACCTTC.

In nucleotides, the CDR3 is TGTGCCAGCAGTCCCGGGACACCGTCCTACGAGCAGTACTTC. The encoded protein is CASSPGTPSYEQYF. V is TRBV27 and J is TRBJ2-7; TRBD1 is a possible D gene (6 bases). With 5 bases removed from V and 1 base from J, the gap between germline ends came to 12 bases. The CDR3 consists of 14 residues. Germline V gene data show CDR1 as MNHEY and CDR2 as SMNVEV (reference sequence).

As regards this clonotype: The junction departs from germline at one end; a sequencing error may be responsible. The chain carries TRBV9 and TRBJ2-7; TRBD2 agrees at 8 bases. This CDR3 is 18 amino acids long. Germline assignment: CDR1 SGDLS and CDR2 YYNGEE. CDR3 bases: TGTGCCAGCAGCGTAGTCGCGACTCCGGGGGGGGGTCTCTACGAGCAGTACTTT. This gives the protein CASSVVATPGGGLYEQYF.

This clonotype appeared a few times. CDR3 residues: CASSSGRPSTDTQYF. The CDR3 DNA is TGTGCCAGCAGTTCCGGGAGACCAAGCACAGATACGCAGTATTTT. The V call is TRBV12-3 or TRBV12-4, the J call TRBJ2-3; tentative D call: TRBD2 (6 bases). This CDR3 is 15 amino acids long. The ends were cut back, 4 bases at V and 0 bases at J, with 11 bases in the middle.

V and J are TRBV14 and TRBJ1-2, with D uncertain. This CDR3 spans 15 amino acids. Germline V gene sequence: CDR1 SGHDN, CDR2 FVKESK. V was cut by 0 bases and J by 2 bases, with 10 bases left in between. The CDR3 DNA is TGTGCCAGCAGCCAAGAAGGGCCTCAGAACTATGGCTACACCTTC. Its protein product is CASSQEGPQNYGYTF.

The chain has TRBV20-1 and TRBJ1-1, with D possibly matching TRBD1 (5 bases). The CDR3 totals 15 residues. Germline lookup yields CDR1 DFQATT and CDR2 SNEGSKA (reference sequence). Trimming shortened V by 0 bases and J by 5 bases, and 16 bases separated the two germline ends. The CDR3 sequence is CSARDQGAPGTEAFF. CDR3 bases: TGCAGTGCTAGAGATCAAGGGGCACCGGGGACTGAAGCTTTCTTT.

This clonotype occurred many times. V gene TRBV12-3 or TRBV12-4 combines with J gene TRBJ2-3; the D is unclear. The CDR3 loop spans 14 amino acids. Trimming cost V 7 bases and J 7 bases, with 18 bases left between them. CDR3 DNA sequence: TGTGCCAGCACCAACTGGGCCGCCCCAAATACGCAGTATTTT. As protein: CASTNWAAPNTQYF.

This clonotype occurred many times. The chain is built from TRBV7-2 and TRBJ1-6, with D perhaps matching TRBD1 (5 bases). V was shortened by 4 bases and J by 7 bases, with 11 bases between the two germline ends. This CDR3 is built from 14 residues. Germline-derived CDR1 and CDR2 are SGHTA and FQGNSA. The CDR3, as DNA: TGTGCCAGCAGCTCGAGAGGGGTCAATTCACCCCTCCACTTT. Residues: CASSSRGVNSPLHF.

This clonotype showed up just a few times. DNA for the CDR3: TGTGCCAGCAGTTTGGGGTGGGGAATGTACAATGAGCAGTTCTTC. Its translation: CASSLGWGMYNEQFF. This chain links TRBV27 with TRBJ2-1; no firm D call. The length of the CDR3 is 15 residues. V dropped 3 bases and J dropped 4 bases, with 13 bases sitting between them. Germline loops: CDR1 MNHEY, CDR2 SMNVEV (reference sequence).

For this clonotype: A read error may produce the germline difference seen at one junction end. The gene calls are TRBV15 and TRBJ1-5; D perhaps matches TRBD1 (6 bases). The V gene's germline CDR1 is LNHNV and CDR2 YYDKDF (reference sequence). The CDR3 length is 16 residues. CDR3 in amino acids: CATTRGDNYSNQPQHF. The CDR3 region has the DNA TGTGCCACCACCAGAGGGGACAACTATAGCAATCAGCCCCAGCATTTT.

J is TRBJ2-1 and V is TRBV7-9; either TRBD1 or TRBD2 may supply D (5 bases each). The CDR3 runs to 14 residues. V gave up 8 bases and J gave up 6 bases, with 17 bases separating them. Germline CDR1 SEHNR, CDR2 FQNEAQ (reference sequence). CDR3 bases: TGTGCCAGCCGGGGCCCAAAAGGGGTCAATGAGCAGTTCTTC. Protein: CASRGPKGVNEQFF.

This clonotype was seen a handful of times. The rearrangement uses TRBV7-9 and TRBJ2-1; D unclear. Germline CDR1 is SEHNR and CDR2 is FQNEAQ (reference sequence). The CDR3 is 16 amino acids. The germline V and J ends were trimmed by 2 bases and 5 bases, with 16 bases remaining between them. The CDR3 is CASSLNEDGPNNEQFF. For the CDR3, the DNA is TGTGCCAGCAGCTTAAACGAGGATGGCCCTAACAATGAGCAGTTCTTC.

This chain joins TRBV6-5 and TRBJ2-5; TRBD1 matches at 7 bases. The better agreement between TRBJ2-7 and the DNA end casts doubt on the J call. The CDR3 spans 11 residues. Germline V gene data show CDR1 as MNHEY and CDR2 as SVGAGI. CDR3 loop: CASQGGNEQYF. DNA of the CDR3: TGTGCCAGCCAAGGGGGCAACGAGCAGTACTTC.

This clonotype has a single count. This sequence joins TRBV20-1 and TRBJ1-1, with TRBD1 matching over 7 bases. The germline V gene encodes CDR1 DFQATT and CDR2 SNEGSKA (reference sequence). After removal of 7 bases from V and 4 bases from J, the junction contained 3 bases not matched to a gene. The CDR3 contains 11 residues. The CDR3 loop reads CSVQGGTEAFF. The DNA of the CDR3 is TGCAGTGTCCAGGGGGGCACTGAAGCTTTCTTT.

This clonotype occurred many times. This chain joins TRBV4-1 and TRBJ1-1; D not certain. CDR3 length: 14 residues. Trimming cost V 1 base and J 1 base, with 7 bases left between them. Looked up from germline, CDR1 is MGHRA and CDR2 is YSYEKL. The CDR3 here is CASSQARGNTEAFF. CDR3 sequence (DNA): TGCGCCAGCAGCCAAGCCCGTGGGAACACTGAAGCTTTCTTT.

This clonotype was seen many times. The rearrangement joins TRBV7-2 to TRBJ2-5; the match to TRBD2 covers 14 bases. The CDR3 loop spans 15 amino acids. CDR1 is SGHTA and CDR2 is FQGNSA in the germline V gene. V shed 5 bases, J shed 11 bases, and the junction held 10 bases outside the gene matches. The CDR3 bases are TGTGCCAGCAGCCAGGGACTAGCGGGGGTCAATGAGCAGTACTTC. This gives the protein CASSQGLAGVNEQYF.

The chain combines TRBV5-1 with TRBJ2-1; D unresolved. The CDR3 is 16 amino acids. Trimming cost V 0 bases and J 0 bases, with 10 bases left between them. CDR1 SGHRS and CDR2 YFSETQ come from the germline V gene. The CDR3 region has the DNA TGCGCCAGCAGCTTGGGGCCACAGAGCTCCTACAATGAGCAGTTCTTC. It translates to CASSLGPQSSYNEQFF.

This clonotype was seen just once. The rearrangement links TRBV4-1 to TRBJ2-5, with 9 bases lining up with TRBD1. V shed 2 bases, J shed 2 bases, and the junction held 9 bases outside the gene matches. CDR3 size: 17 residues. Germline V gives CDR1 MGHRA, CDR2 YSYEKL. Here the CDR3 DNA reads TGCGCCAGCAGCCAACAATTCCGGGACAGGGCTCAAGAGACCCAGTACTTC. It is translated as CASSQQFRDRAQETQYF.

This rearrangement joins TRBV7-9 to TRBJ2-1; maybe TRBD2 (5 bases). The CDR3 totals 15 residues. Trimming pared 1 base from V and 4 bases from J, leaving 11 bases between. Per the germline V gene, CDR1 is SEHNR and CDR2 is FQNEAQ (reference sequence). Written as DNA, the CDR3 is TGTGCCAGCAGCTTAGTGCGGGTGTCTTACAATGAGCAGTTCTTC. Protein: CASSLVRVSYNEQFF.